The entry below gives a single T cell receptor (beta chain) sequence along with its context. This clone was picked up a small number of times. Which antigen it targets is not known. No base qualities exist here, and no much larger clone lies one base off it. This sample was included in a study of T cell clones after liver transplantation (dated by TCRdb to about 2019). Turning to the overall study: The samples were obtained from ITN030ST, a randomized trial that attempted immunosuppression withdrawal within 2 years after liver transplantation. After a pre-transplant mixed lymphocyte reaction, TCRbeta sequencing was used to pinpoint donor-reactive T cell clones, which were subsequently tracked in post-transplant blood. Third party-reactive TCRbeta sequences were also identified from pre-transplant MLRs to serve as an antigen-independent comparator for donor-reactive sequences. Of the eight recipients, a few were HCV-positive, while the remaining recipients had been transplanted for non-autoimmune, non-viral indications. No induction therapy was given to the subjects, and standard immunosuppression was administered until randomization at 12-24 months post-transplant. Tolerance was defined as complete immunosuppression withdrawal for at least one year with no rise in liver enzymes beyond twice the upper limit of normal. Blood samples were collected pre-transplant, pre-randomization before withdrawal, and post-randomization after either full withdrawal or failed withdrawal. The study cohort included 8 liver transplant recipients, of whom 3 were classified as tolerant and 5 as non-tolerant. Overall study results and their limits: The conclusions were preliminary, being limited by small, heterogeneous patient numbers and by non-standardized post-transplant time points. Low numbers of available donor cells limited the measurable donor-reactive repertoire in two subjects. Once repertoire turnover was taken into account, donor-reactive detection showed a significant reduction for CD4 in 7 of 8 subjects and for CD8 in 8 of 8. A greater decline was seen for donor-reactive sequences than for third party-reactive sequences, suggesting partial antigen-specific deletion unrelated to withdrawal success. In most of the 8 subjects, regardless of tolerance or HCV status, circulating donor-reactive CD4 TCRbeta sequences dropped significantly post-transplant. Without allograft tissue specimens, donor-reactive T cells may have migrated into the graft rather than being deleted.

Frozen genomic DNA underwent high-throughput TCRbeta CDR3 sequencing by immunoSEQ, including PCR amplification, mapping, bias correction and internal controls. The paper's data handling went like this. Only productive rearrangements were retained, and each unique TCRbeta sequence was defined by its CDR3 nucleotide sequence together with its V and J gene. Donor-reactive sequences required at least 5-fold expansion in CFSE-low cells versus unstimulated pre-transplant cells and at least 0.01% frequency. Minimum frequency thresholds were set for each subject based on the unstimulated sample with the lowest template count, ensuring at least 90% detection power. Jensen-Shannon divergence between the top 1000 TCRbeta sequences after and before transplant was used to measure repertoire turnover. Changes in detection of donor-reactive sequences were assessed with two-sided Fisher's exact tests. TCRdb carries this immuneACCESS record with in-frame sequences only. Its versions omit some clonotypes, under half of them owing to an unresolved V gene in the studies checked, with the rest unexplained. V, J and clone size were drawn from that table, and D and trimming were deduced from the DNA. The sample table lists some 50,000 clones, under 85% of them with a count of one. The ten largest clonotypes hold around 9.1% of the sample.

Thawed unstimulated PBMCs were stained for CD3, CD4 and CD8 and FACS-sorted into CD3+CD4+ and CD3+CD8+ populations. Each of the 8 studied subjects was randomized to immunosuppression withdrawal. The Qiagen DNeasy Blood and Tissue Kit was used for isolation of genomic DNA. This sample comprised CD4+ T cells from blood, obtained at the 22-month timepoint. This TCR was recovered from a human patient who received a liver transplant. Donor T cells from the graft may be present among the T cells after a transplant.

DNA sequence: TGTGCCAGCAGCACCGGGACGGTTCAGGGTGGCTACACCTTC. This gives the protein CASSTGTVQGGYTF. The rearranged chain carries TRBV7-2 and TRBJ1-2; TRBD1 is possibly the D segment (5 matching bases). At the junction V is shortened by 5 bases and J by 7 bases, with 17 bases in between. From its cysteine to its phenylalanine, the CDR3 spans 14 amino acids. Only the CDR3 DNA is retained, 42 bases long and in frame from the first base. The germline V gene supplies CDR1 SGHTA and CDR2 FQGNSA. The full variable domain, completed from the reference TRBV7-2 and TRBJ1-2 proteins outside the CDR3, reads GAGVSQSPSNKVTEKGKDVELRCDPISGHTALYWYRQSLGQGLEFLIYFQGNSAPDKSGLPSDRFSAERTGGSVSTLTIQRTQQEDSAVYLCASSTGTVQGGYTFGSGTRLTVV.